What follows describes a single T cell receptor (beta chain). In this sample, this clonotype turned up a few times. Its antigen is still unknown. Base qualities are missing; no much larger clone stands one base away. V and J are trimmed by 5 bases and 5 bases, and the gene matches miss 6 bases of the junction. The CDR3, cysteine through phenylalanine, is 14 amino acids long. Left in the record is the CDR3 DNA by itself, 42 bases read in frame from the first base. CDR1 MNHNY and CDR2 SVGAGI are derived from the germline V gene (reference sequence). The sample is drawn from a study of MAIT cells during Salmonella Paratyphi A infection (dated by TCRdb to 2016 to 2017). For the study in its entirety: A single dose of 1-5x10^3 CFU of S. Paratyphi A strain NVGH308 was swallowed by adult volunteers aged 18 to 60. Starting at diagnosis, the diagnosed volunteers took ciprofloxacin 500 mg twice daily for 14 days.

Study-level results and caveats: Diagnosed volunteers showed more expansion or contraction among top five MAIT clonotypes than healthy controls (about 0.54 versus 0.13), suggesting infection-driven repertoire reshaping. The space taken up by over-represented MAIT clonotypes dropped significantly from baseline to mid-infection (roughly 0.18 to 0.096), while post-infection showed no significant difference. Although the availability of volunteer samples limited sample sizes, the sizes were judged adequate for detecting differences between groups. MAIT TRBV usage was found to be oligoclonal, with TRBV20 and TRBV6 favoured, and appeared to be unchanged by infection.

Preparation of the library involved 5' RACE. TCRbeta was amplified in two PCR rounds using Phusion High-Fidelity polymerase, and the primers carried sample-specific barcodes. To build the TCRbeta libraries, template-switch cDNA synthesis was carried out using SMARTScribe reverse transcriptase along with a TRBC-specific primer. The barcoded samples were pooled and then prepared using the NEBNext Ultra DNA Library Prep Kit for Illumina. The libraries were sequenced on an Illumina MiSeq using the MiSeq reagent kit v2, 300 cycles. Per the source publication's procedure: Reads were demultiplexed by barcode with Jemultiplexer and aligned with MiTCR using default parameters. Non-functional sequences were removed with VDJtools, and each clonotype was defined by its amino acid sequence, with frequencies calculated from the assigned sequence reads. The clonal space homeostasis analysis grouped clonotypes by frequency into over-represented (0.05-1), large, medium and small bins. Using fastp trimming at Q25 and MiXCR clonotype assembly, TCRdb reanalyzed the public sequencing data and kept in-frame beta chains. Rows with a matching CDR3 protein are joined into one entry that keeps the most common DNA and genes. TCRdb, rather than the study authors, made the V and J calls. The sample contains roughly 720 distinct CDR3 sequences, approximately 35% of them found a single time. Approximately 35% of the sample rests with the top ten.

What this sample's time point label stands for: after infection, following antibiotic treatment. Using flow cytometry, MAIT cells, defined as Valpha7.2+ CD161+ T cells, were identified and sorted. Circulating MAIT cell TCRbeta repertoires were profiled longitudinally in over five volunteers in whom enteric fever developed after controlled oral challenge with live Salmonella Paratyphi A. MAIT cell samples were contributed by each diagnosed volunteer at pre-infection, mid-infection and post-infection timepoints. A diagnosis of enteric fever was based on Paratyphi A bacteremia and/or a persistent fever above 38 degrees C that lasted longer than 12 hours. Challenged volunteers were diagnosed with infection between day 4 and day 7 after challenge. For RNA extraction, between about 4,500 and 10,000 MAIT cells per sample were sorted directly into RNAqueous-Micro lysis buffer. Lymphoprep gradient centrifugation was used to isolate peripheral blood mononuclear cells from blood samples and leukocyte cones. Sorting was done on either a BD FACSAria Fusion or a BD FACSAria III sorter.

Here the sequenced sample was MAIT cells from PBMCs, taken at the last sampling point of the challenge study. The chain couples TRBV6-6 to TRBJ1-1, with 9 bases in between that match TRBD1. This clonotype was sampled from a person aged 18 to 75 who was deliberately infected with Salmonella Paratyphi A in a paratyphoid fever challenge study. The CDR3 region reads CASSDHRGPTEAFF. The base sequence is TGTGCCAGCAGTGACCACAGGGGGCCTACTGAAGCTTTCTTT.